The 6 T cell receptor beta chains reported below all come from one sample, sequenced in a study of blood T cells in healthy people across ages. Through a sample-barcoded 5' primer and a J-beta primer mix, a second PCR was run for roughly 6 to 11 cycles. From the 5' RACE reads, TCRdb called clonotypes with MiXCR, one entry per CDR3 protein. The data show about 1.1 million distinct CDR3 sequences, 35% to 45% seen once. The specimen sequenced was blood. The source is a man younger than 35 in good health.

In this sample, this clonotype turned up many times. The V and J genes are TRBV7-2 and TRBJ1-2; 8 bases match TRBD1. The CDR3 spans 14 residues. Germline V gene data show CDR1 as SGHTA and CDR2 as FQGNSA. With 7 bases clipped from V and 0 bases from J, the junction kept 4 bases outside the gene matches. CDR3 nucleotide sequence: TGTGCCAGCAACCCAGGGGGCCCTAACTATGGCTACACCTTC. Translating it yields CASNPGGPNYGYTF. Together with reference TRBV7-2 and TRBJ1-2, the CDR3 gives the full variable domain: GAGVSQSPSNKVTEKGKDVELRCDPISGHTALYWYRQSLGQGLEFLIYFQGNSAPDKSGLPSDRFSAERTGGSVSTLTIQRTQQEDSAVYLCASNPGGPNYGYTFGSGTRLTVV.

With regard to this clonotype: The germline gene is not matched at one end of the junction; a read error may be the cause. The V and J genes are TRBV6-6 and TRBJ1-3; no clear D gene. The CDR3 covers 13 residues. Germline V lookup: CDR1 MNHNY, CDR2 SVGAGI (reference sequence). This chain's CDR3 is CASSYPSMNTTYF. The CDR3 region has the DNA TGTGCCAGCAGTTATCCGTCGATGAACACCACATATTTT.

The rearrangement joins TRBV29-1 to TRBJ1-1; 8 nucleotides line up with TRBD1. With V trimmed by 5 bases and J by 4 bases, 3 bases remained unmatched. CDR1 is SQVTM and CDR2 is ANQGSEA in the germline V gene. This CDR3 is 12 amino acids long. The CDR3 sequence is CSVTGGSTEAFF. The CDR3 DNA follows: TGCAGCGTTACAGGGGGGAGCACTGAAGCTTTCTTT. The full variable domain, completed using reference TRBV29-1 and TRBJ1-1, is SAVISQKPSRDICQRGTSLTIQCQVDSQVTMMFWYRQQPGQSLTLIATANQGSEATYESGFVIDKFPISRPNLTFSTLTVSNMSPEDSSIYLCSVTGGSTEAFFGQGTRLTVV.

About this clonotype itself: This sequence may be a read error, since a much larger clone differs from it by one base. This chain connects TRBV10-3 to TRBJ1-2; the match to TRBD1 covers 10 bases. The J segment lost 6 bases and the V segment lost 10 bases, leaving 14 bases of the junction unmatched. This CDR3 region has 15 residues. Germline V gives CDR1 ENHRY, CDR2 SYGVKD. CDR3 amino acids: CATNPGQGTVHGYTF. The CDR3 nucleotides are TGTGCCACCAACCCGGGACAGGGGACAGTTCATGGCTACACCTTC.

CDR3 coding DNA: TGTGCCAGCAGCGTAGTTAGGACAGGGGACCCCAGCAACACCTTC. Translated: CASSVVRTGDPSNTF. J is TRBJ1-2 and V is TRBV9, with 9 bases matching TRBD1. The germline CDR1 and CDR2 sequences are SGDLS and YYNGEE. J gave up 12 bases and V 0 bases, and 12 bases lay outside the gene matches. The CDR3 is 15 residues long.

In its sample, this clonotype was seen a few times. The chain recombines TRBV24-1 with TRBJ2-1, with TRBD2 matching over 10 bases. The CDR3 sequence is 16 residues long. The V gene's germline CDR1 is KGHDR and CDR2 SFDVKD. The J segment lost 4 bases and the V segment lost 2 bases, leaving 4 bases of the junction unmatched. CDR3 protein: CATSDSGTSVYNEQFF. CDR3 sequence (DNA): TGTGCCACCAGTGATTCCGGGACTAGCGTTTACAATGAGCAGTTCTTC.